This TCR beta chain derives from a study of blood T cell repertoires in COVID-19. As for the study in general: Both acute and convalescent COVID-19 samples were obtained from the United States, Italy and Spain. PBMCs, B-cell-depleted T cells, or T cells provided the cDNA or gDNA that made up the material.

Germline loops: CDR1 MNHEY, CDR2 SMNVEV (reference sequence). The V and J ends lost 3 bases and 6 bases respectively, with 12 bases between them. The CDR3 consists of 14 residues. Original methodology: It was from reference gene primer amplification that nucleated cell counts were estimated. Produced via immunoSEQ multiplex PCR; TCRdb's table is partial and in-frame only. V and J calls plus clone size are reproduced from that table; the DNA served to infer D and trimming. The sample consists of over 600,000 clones, 70% to 90% of them appearing once. The chain has TRBV27 and TRBJ1-5, with D possibly matching TRBD1 (6 bases). The clonotype originates from a woman between 18 and 29 years old with acute or convalescent COVID-19. Sequenced material: peripheral blood. Written as DNA, the CDR3 is TGTGCCAGCAGTTTCGCGGGGGCTGGTCAGCCCCAGCATTTT. It translates to CASSFAGAGQPQHF.